This TCR beta chain was documented in a study of T cell responses to AZD1222 COVID-19 vaccine. Regarding the study as a whole: Spike-specific TCR depth and breadth grew after two AZD1222 doses.

The data were produced by immunoSEQ multiplex PCR, yet TCRdb's version contains in-frame clones alone and is incomplete. The table has under 150,000 clones, more than 85% seen once. The germline gives CDR1 MDHEN, CDR2 SYDVKM. V was clipped by 4 bases and J by 4 bases; unmatched bases: 3. The CDR3 consists of 14 residues. In the case of this clone: Its specificity is not known.

This chain joins TRBV28 and TRBJ2-5, with TRBD2 identical over 10 bases. The specimen comprised peripheral blood, sampled on day 0 of AZD1222 vaccination. This TCR was sampled from an adult in good health. CDR3 sequence (DNA): TGTGCCAGCAGTTCTAGCGGGAGATTAGAGACCCAGTACTTC. Amino acid sequence: CASSSSGRLETQYF.